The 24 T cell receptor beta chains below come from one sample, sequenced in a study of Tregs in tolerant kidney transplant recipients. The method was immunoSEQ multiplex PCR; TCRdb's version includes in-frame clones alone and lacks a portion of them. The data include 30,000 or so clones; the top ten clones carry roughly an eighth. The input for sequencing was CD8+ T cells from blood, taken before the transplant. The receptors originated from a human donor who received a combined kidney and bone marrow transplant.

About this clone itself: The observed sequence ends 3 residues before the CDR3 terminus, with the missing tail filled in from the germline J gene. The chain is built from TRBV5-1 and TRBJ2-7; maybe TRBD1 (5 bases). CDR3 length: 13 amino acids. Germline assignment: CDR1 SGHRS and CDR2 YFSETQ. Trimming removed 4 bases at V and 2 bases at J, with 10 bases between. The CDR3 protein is CASSPQTAYEQYF. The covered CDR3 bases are TGCGCCAGCAGCCCCCAGACAGCCTACGAG. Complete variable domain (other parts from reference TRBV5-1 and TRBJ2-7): KAGVTQTPRYLIKTRGQQVTLSCSPISGHRSVSWYQQTPGQGLQFLFEYFSETQRNKGNFPGRFSGRQFSNSRSEMNVSTLELGDSALYLCASSPQTAYEQYFGPGTRLTVT.

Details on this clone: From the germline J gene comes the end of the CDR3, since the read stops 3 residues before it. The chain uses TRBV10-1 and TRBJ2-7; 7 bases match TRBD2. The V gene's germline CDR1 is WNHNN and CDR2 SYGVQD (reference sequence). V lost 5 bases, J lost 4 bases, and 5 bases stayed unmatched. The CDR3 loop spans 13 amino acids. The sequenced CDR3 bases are TGCGCCAGCAGTCGGGACTATCCGTACGAG. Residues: CASSRDYPYE. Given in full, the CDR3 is CASSRDYPYEQYF.

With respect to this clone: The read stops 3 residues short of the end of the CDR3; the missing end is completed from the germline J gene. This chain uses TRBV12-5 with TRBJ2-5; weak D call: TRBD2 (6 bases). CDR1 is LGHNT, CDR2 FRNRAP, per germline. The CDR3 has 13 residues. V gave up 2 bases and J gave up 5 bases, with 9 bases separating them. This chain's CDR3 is CASGLWDFETQYF. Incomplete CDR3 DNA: TGTGCTAGTGGTTTGTGGGACTTCGAGACC.

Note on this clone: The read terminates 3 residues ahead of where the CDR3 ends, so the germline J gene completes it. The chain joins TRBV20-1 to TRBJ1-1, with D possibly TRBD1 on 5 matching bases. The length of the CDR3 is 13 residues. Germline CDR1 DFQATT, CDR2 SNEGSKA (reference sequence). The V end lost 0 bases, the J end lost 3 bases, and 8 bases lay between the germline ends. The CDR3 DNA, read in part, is TGCAGTGCTAGAGATCTAGGGGACACTGAA. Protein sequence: CSARDLGDTE. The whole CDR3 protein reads CSARDLGDTEAFF.

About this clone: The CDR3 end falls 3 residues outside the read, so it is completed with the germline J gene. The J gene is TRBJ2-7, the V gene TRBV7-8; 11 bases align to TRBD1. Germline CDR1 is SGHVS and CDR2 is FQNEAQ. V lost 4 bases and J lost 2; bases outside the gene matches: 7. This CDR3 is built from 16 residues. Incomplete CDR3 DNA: TGTGCCAGCAGCTCCTCGCCGGGACAGGGGGCCTACGAG. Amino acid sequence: CASSSSPGQGAYE. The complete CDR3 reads CASSSSPGQGAYEQYF.

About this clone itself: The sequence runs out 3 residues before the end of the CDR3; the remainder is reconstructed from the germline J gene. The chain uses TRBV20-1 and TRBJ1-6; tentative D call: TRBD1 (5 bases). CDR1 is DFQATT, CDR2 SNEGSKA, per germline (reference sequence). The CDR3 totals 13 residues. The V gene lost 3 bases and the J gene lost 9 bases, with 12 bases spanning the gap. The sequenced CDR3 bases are TGCAGTGCTAGCAGGGTTTTCGGTTCACCC. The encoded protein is CSASRVFGSP. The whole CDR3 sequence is CSASRVFGSPLHF.

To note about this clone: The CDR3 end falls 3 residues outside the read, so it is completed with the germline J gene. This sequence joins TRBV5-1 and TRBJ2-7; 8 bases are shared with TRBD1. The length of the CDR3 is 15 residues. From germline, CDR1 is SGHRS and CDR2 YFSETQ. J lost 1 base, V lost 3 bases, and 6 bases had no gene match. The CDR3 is CASSSTGTGSYEQYF. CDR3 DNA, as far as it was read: TGCGCCAGCAGCTCTACCGGGACAGGTTCCTACGAG.

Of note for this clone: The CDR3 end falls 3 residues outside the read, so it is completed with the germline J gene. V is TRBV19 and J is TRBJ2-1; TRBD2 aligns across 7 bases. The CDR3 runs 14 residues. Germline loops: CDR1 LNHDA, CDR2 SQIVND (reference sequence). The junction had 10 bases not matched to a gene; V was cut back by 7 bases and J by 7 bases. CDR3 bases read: TGTGCCAGTACTAGCGGTATCGGTTTGAATGAG. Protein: CASTSGIGLNE. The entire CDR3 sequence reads CASTSGIGLNEQFF.

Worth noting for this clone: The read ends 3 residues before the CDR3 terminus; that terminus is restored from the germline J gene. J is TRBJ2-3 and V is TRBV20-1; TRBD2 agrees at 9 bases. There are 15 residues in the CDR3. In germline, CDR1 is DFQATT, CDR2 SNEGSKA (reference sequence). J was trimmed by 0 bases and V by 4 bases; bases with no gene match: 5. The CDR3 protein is CSAKELAGSTDTQYF. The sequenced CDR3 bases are TGCAGTGCTAAGGAGCTAGCGGGAAGCACAGATACG.

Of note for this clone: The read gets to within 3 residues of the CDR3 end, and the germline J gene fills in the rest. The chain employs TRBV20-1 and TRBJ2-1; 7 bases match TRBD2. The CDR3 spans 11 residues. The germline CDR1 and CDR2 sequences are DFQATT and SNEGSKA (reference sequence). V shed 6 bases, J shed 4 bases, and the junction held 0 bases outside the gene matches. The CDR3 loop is CSAREYNEQFF. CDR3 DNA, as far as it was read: TGCAGTGCGCGGGAGTACAATGAG.

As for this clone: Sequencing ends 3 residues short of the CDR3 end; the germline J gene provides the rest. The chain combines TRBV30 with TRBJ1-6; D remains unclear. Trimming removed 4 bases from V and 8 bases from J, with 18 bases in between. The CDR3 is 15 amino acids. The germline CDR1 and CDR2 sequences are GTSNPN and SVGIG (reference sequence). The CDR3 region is CAWKFGEGLDSPLHF. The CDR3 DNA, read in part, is TGTGCCTGGAAATTTGGCGAAGGGCTGGATTCACCC.

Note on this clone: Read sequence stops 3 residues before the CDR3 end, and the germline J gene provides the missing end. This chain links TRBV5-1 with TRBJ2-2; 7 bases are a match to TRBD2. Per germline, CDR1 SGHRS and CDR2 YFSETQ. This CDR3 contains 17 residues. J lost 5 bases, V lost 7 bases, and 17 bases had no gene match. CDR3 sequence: CASSPLGRGRETGELFF. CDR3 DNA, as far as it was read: TGCGCCAGCTCCCCATTGGGCCGCGGGAGAGAAACCGGGGAG.

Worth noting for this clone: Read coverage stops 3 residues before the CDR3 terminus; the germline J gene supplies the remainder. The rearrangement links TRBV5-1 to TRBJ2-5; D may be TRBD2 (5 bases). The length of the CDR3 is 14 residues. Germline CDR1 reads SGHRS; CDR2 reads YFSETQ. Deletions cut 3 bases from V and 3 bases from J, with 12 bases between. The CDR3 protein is CASSYWVGEETQYF. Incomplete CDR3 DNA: TGCGCCAGCAGCTATTGGGTCGGGGAAGAGACC.

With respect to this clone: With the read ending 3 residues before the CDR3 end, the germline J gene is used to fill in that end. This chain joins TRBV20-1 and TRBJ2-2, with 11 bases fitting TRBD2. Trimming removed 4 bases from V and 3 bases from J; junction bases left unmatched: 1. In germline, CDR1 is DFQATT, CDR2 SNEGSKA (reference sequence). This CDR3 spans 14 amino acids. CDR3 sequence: CSAKGLADTGELFF. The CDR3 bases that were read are TGCAGTGCTAAGGGACTAGCGGACACCGGGGAG.

The CDR3 protein is CSVVSGLLNEQFF. Incomplete CDR3 DNA: TGCAGCGTTGTCTCGGGACTACTCAATGAG. The V and J genes are TRBV29-1 and TRBJ2-1; TRBD2 agrees at 7 bases. The sequence runs out 3 residues before the end of the CDR3; the remainder is reconstructed from the germline J gene. Unmatched junction bases numbered 6, after V lost 4 bases and J lost 6 bases. Germline V CDR1 and CDR2: SQVTM, ANQGSEA. The CDR3 loop spans 13 amino acids.

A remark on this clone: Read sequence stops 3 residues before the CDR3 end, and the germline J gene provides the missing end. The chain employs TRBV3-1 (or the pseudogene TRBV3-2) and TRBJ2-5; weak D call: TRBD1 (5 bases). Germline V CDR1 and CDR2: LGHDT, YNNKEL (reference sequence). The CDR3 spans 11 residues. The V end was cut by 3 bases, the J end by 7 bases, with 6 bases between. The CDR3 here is CASSHQGTQYF. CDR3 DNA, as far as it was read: TGTGCCAGCAGCCACCAGGGGACC.

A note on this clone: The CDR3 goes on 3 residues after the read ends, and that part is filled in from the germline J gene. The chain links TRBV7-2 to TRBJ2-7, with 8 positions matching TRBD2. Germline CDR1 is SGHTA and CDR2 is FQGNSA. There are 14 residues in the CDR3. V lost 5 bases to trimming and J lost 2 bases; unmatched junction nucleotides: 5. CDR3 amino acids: CASSPAGEPYEQYF. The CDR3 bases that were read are TGTGCCAGCAGCCCAGCGGGAGAACCCTACGAG.

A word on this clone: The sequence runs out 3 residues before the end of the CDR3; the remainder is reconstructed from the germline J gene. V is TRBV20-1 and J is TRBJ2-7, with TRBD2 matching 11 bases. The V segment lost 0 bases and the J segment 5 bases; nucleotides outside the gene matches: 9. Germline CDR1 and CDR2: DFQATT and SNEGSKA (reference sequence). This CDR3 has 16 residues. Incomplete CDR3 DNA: TGCAGTGCTAGAGATGTAAGGCTAGCGGGAGGCAACGAG. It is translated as CSARDVRLAGGNE. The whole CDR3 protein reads CSARDVRLAGGNEQYF.

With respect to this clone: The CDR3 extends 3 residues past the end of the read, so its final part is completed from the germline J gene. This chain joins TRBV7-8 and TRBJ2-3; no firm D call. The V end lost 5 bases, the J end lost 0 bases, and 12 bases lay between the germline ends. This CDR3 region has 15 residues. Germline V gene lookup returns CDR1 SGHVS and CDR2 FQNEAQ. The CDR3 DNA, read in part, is TGTGCCAGCAGCCGCAAAGGTGATAGCACAGATACG. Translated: CASSRKGDSTDT. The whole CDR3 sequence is CASSRKGDSTDTQYF.

CDR3 in amino acids: CASSETGMPSYEQYF. The sequenced part of the CDR3 DNA is TGTGCCAGCAGTGAGACAGGAATGCCCTCCTACGAG. The chain combines TRBV6-1 with TRBJ2-7; possibly TRBD1 for D (6 bases). The missing CDR3 end, 3 residues past where the read stops, is filled in from the germline J gene. V gave up 3 bases and J gave up 0 bases, with 12 bases separating them. CDR1 is MNHNS, CDR2 SASEGT, per germline. CDR3 length equals 15 residues.

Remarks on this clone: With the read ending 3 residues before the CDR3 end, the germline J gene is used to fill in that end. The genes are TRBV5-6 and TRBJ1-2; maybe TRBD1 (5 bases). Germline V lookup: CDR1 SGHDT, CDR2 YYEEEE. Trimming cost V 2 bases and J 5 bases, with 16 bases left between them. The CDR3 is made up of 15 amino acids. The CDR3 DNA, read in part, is TGTGCCAGCAGCTTATGGACTCACGGGGGTTATGGC. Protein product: CASSLWTHGGYG. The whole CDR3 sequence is CASSLWTHGGYGYTF. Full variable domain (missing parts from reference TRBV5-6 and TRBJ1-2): DAGVTQSPTHLIKTRGQQVTLRCSPKSGHDTVSWYQQALGQGPQFIFQYYEEEERQRGNFPDRFSGHQFPNYSSELNVNALLLGDSALYLCASSLWTHGGYGYTFGSGTRLTVV.

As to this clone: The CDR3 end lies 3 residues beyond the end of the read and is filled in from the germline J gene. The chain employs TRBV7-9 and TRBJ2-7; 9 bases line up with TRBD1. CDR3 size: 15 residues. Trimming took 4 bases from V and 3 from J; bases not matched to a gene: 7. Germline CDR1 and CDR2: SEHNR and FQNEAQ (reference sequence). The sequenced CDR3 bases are TGTGCCAGCAGCTCACCCGGGACAGGGTGCTACGAG. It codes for CASSSPGTGCYE. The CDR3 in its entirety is CASSSPGTGCYEQYF.

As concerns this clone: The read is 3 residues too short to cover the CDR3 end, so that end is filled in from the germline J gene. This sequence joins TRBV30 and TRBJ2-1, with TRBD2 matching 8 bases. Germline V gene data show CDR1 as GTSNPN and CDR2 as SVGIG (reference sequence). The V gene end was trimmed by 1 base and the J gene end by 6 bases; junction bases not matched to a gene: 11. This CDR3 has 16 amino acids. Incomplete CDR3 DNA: TGTGCCTGGAGTGACCAGATTAGCGGGACGGGCAATGAG. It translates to CAWSDQISGTGNE. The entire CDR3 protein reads CAWSDQISGTGNEQFF.

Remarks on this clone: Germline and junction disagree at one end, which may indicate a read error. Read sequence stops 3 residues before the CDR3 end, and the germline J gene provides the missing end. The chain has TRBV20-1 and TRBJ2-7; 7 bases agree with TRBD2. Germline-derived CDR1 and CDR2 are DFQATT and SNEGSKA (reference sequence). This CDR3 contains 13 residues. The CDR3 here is CSAPGGSSHEQYF. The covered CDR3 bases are TGCAGTGCCCCGGGCGGGAGCTCCCACGAG.